The entry below gives a single T cell receptor (beta chain) sequence along with its context. The sample comes from a study of blood T cell repertoires in COVID-19. The overall study: The origin of the acute and convalescent COVID-19 samples was the United States, Italy and Spain.

This CDR3 contains 14 residues. Trimming shortened V by 6 bases and J by 0 bases, and 11 bases separated the two germline ends. From germline, CDR1 is KGHDR and CDR2 SFDVKD. Using immunoSEQ multiplex PCR, the repertoire was profiled, and TCRdb retains in-frame clones only, with some absent. Of 200,000 to 250,000 clones in the sample, about 89% were seen once. J is TRBJ2-7 and V is TRBV24-1; perhaps TRBD1 as D (6 bases). The sample comprised peripheral blood. This clonotype was sampled from a man in his fifties or sixties who had recovered from COVID-19. CDR3 sequence (DNA): TGTGCCACCAGTACAGGGTCCCGCTCCTACGAGCAGTACTTC. Amino acid sequence: CATSTGSRSYEQYF.